This T cell receptor (beta chain) was documented in a study of blood T cells in healthy people across ages. This clonotype was observed a handful of times. Its antigen is not known. Next came a second PCR, run for about 7 to 12 cycles, which used a sample-barcoded 5' primer along with a J-beta primer mix. TCRdb ran MiXCR on the 5' RACE reads and lists one entry per CDR3 protein. The repertoire includes about 580,000 distinct CDR3 sequences, about 45% of them detected once, and 20% to 25% sits in the top ten. CDR1 and CDR2 (germline): SGHTA, FQGNSA. Trimming stripped 1 base from V and 7 bases from J, with 17 bases between. The CDR3 consists of 16 residues. General observations from the study: Relative to aged donors, long-lived donors carried more naive CD4+ cells and displayed higher diversity.

There were at least 6 micrograms of total RNA extracted from every sample. The chain is built from TRBV7-2 and TRBJ2-1; maybe TRBD1 (5 bases). This clonotype originated in a man older than 75 in good health. Sequenced sample: blood. In DNA, the CDR3 is TGTGCCAGCAGCTTAGTCCGGGCAGGGCCCGCAAATGAGCAGTTCTTC. It codes for CASSLVRAGPANEQFF. Supplemented by reference TRBV7-2 and TRBJ2-1, the full variable domain reads GAGVSQSPSNKVTEKGKDVELRCDPISGHTALYWYRQSLGQGLEFLIYFQGNSAPDKSGLPSDRFSAERTGGSVSTLTIQRTQQEDSAVYLCASSLVRAGPANEQFFGPGTRLTVL.